A single T cell receptor beta chain is shown here with its context. No antigen is known for it. Measured with immunoSEQ multiplex PCR; TCRdb has only the in-frame clones, and not every one. The table lists about 160,000 clones, almost 85% of them singletons. This CDR3 region has 13 residues. V gave up 4 bases and J gave up 2 bases, with 8 bases separating them. Looked up from germline, CDR1 is SNHLY and CDR2 is FYNNEI. The sample is drawn from a study of cytomegalovirus exposure and HLA in healthy donors. Whole-study results and caveats: In vitro testing confirmed a few CMV-associated chains as specific for CMV antigens.

The approximately 120-subject validation cohort, separate from the roughly 670-subject first cohort, included the donors. The receptor was derived from a man aged 30-40 years in good health and CMV-seropositive. The J gene is TRBJ2-5, the V gene TRBV2; no firm D call. Sequenced: PBMCs. This CDR3 reads CASSVQRQETQYF. CDR3 in DNA: TGTGCCAGCAGTGTCCAGCGACAAGAGACCCAGTACTTC. The variable domain in full, with the rest retrieved from reference TRBV2 and TRBJ2-5, is EPEVTQTPSHQVTQMGQEVILRCVPISNHLYFYWYRQILGQKVEFLVSFYNNEISEKSEIFDDQFSVERPDGSNFTLKIRSTKLEDSAMYFCASSVQRQETQYFGPGTRLLVL.